This is a list of T cell receptor beta chains from one sample in a study of T cell repertoires in cytomegalovirus infection. TCRdb used MiXCR to reprocess the reads, holding one entry per CDR3 protein. Of about 89,000 distinct CDR3 sequences listed, 25% to 30% are singletons. These receptors' antigens are unknown. Material: CD8+ T cells from cultured PBMCs, obtained from culture after CMV antigen stimulation. The receptor source for this set is a human donor in good health (CMV status not recorded). Some clones in this sample may be carry-over from other donors' samples. Each CDR3 is given with its conserved first and last residue. Each record gives: V gene, clone size, J gene, D gene, CDR3 DNA, CDR3 protein. The D gene is left open where the match is weak. Some rows mark clone size as missing; the rest say once, few, many or name a class of expanded clone.

V gene: TRBV19
clone size: few
J gene: TRBJ1-1
D gene: NA
CDR3 DNA: TGTGCCAGTAGTATAAGCGTGTGGACTGAAGCTTTCTTT
CDR3 protein: CASSISVWTEAFF

V gene: TRBV5-4
clone size: NA
J gene: TRBJ2-1
D gene: NA
CDR3 DNA: TGTGCCAGCAGCGATGACGCCTCCTACAATGAGCAGTTCTTC
CDR3 protein: CASSDDASYNEQFF

V gene: TRBV7-8
clone size: many
J gene: TRBJ1-5
D gene: NA
CDR3 DNA: TGTGCCAGCAGCTTAGAGGGGGGCGGGAGGCAGCCCCAGCATTTT
CDR3 protein: CASSLEGGGRQPQHF

V gene: TRBV7-3
clone size: few
J gene: TRBJ2-1
D gene: NA
CDR3 DNA: TGTGCCAGCAGCTTATTAACCCTCGAGAATGAGCAGTTCTTC
CDR3 protein: CASSLLTLENEQFF

V gene: TRBV4-2
clone size: NA
J gene: TRBJ2-1
D gene: NA
CDR3 DNA: TGTGCCAGCAGCCAAGATTGGGGACTCGGCTACAATGAGCAGTTCTTC
CDR3 protein: CASSQDWGLGYNEQFF

V gene: TRBV28
clone size: NA
J gene: TRBJ2-1
D gene: NA
CDR3 DNA: TGTGCCAGCAGCCTACCGACCGGGACTTCTAAAGGGAATGAGCAGTTCTTC
CDR3 protein: CASSLPTGTSKGNEQFF

V gene: TRBV7-9
clone size: NA
J gene: TRBJ1-2
D gene: NA
CDR3 DNA: TGTGCCAGCAGCTCTGGCGGGACAATTTTCTATGGCTACACCTTC
CDR3 protein: CASSSGGTIFYGYTF

V gene: TRBV7-8
clone size: few
J gene: TRBJ2-3
D gene: TRBD1
CDR3 DNA: TGTGCCAGCAGCTTAGCGGAGACAGGGCACACAGATACGCAGTATTTT
CDR3 protein: CASSLAETGHTDTQYF

V gene: TRBV28
clone size: many
J gene: TRBJ1-2
D gene: TRBD1
CDR3 DNA: TGTGCCAGCAGTTCTAAGGTCGGGACAGTGGGCTACACCTTC
CDR3 protein: CASSSKVGTVGYTF

V gene: TRBV20-1
clone size: NA
J gene: TRBJ2-1
D gene: TRBD2
CDR3 DNA: TGCAGTGCTAGAGTTAGAGGGACTAGCGGGGGGGCTAATGAGCAGTTCTTC
CDR3 protein: CSARVRGTSGGANEQFF

V gene: TRBV7-9
clone size: NA
J gene: TRBJ1-2
D gene: NA
CDR3 DNA: TGTGCCAGCAGCTCTCTCCGGATTAACTATGGCTACACCTTC
CDR3 protein: CASSSLRINYGYTF

V gene: TRBV19
clone size: few
J gene: TRBJ1-2
D gene: TRBD1
CDR3 DNA: TGTGCCAGTAGTATAGACGGCGGACAGGGCAACGGCTACACCTTC
CDR3 protein: CASSIDGGQGNGYTF

V gene: TRBV27
clone size: NA
J gene: TRBJ1-6
D gene: NA
CDR3 DNA: TGTGCCAGCAGTTTAAGTGGGAATTCACCCCTCCACTTT
CDR3 protein: CASSLSGNSPLHF